This is a list of T cell receptor beta chains from one sample in a study of T cell responses to AZD1222 COVID-19 vaccine. Sequenced by immunoSEQ multiplex PCR; TCRdb stores in-frame clones only, minus some. This table holds some 120,000 clones, roughly 92% found once. The sequences come from peripheral blood, collected 28 days after the second AZD1222 dose. The receptors here all came from an adult who received the AZD1222 COVID-19 vaccine. The CDR3 runs from the conserved cysteine through the conserved F or W. A D gene is named only where the DNA matches it firmly. Size tells how often a clone was seen (once, few, many) or the class of an expanded clone, and some rows leave it out.

D gene,V gene,CDR3 length,J gene,clone size,CDR3 protein,CDR3 DNA
TRBD1,TRBV18,16,TRBJ1-3,once,CASSADRVDSGNTIYF,TGTGCCAGCTCAGCGGACAGGGTTGACTCTGGAAACACCATATATTTT
.,TRBV19,14,TRBJ1-4,.,CASSIRQSDEKLFF,TGTGCCAGTAGTATTCGACAGTCAGATGAAAAACTGTTTTTT
TRBD1,TRBV2,14,TRBJ2-7,.,CASSDRDRVYEQYF,TGTGCCAGCAGTGATAGGGACAGGGTTTACGAGCAGTACTTC
.,TRBV6-5,16,TRBJ2-7,.,CASSYSGVVGSYEQYF,TGTGCCAGCAGTTACTCGGGGGTAGTAGGATCCTACGAGCAGTACTTC
.,TRBV28,15,TRBJ2-1,once,CASASIEYSYNEQFF,TGTGCCAGTGCGTCTATAGAATACTCCTACAATGAGCAGTTCTTC
TRBD1,TRBV7-2,16,TRBJ2-3,.,CASSLGAQGSTDTQYF,TGTGCCAGCAGCTTAGGGGCACAGGGGAGCACAGATACGCAGTATTTT
TRBD1,TRBV6-5,16,TRBJ1-2,.,CASSYSGLGTGYGYTF,TGTGCCAGCAGTTACTCTGGTCTCGGGACAGGGTATGGCTACACCTTC
.,TRBV5-6,15,TRBJ1-1,.,CASTFRAGQNTEAFF,TGTGCCAGCACCTTCCGGGCGGGACAGAACACTGAAGCTTTCTTT
.,TRBV19,14,TRBJ2-2,.,CASTRTRNTGELFF,TGTGCCAGTACCAGGACAAGGAACACCGGGGAGCTGTTTTTT
TRBD2,TRBV11-2,15,TRBJ2-1,.,CASSPRTSGYNEQFF,TGTGCCAGCAGCCCTCGGACTAGCGGCTACAATGAGCAGTTCTTC
TRBD2,TRBV7-2,16,TRBJ2-3,.,CASSQLAGGLTDTQYF,TGTGCCAGCAGCCAACTAGCGGGAGGACTCACAGATACGCAGTATTTT
.,TRBV20-1,10,TRBJ2-1,once,CSASVNEQFF,TGCAGTGCCTCCGTAAATGAGCAGTTCTTC
TRBD2,TRBV29-1,19,TRBJ2-1,.,CSVHNPGLAGLSSYNEQFF,TGCAGCGTTCATAACCCGGGACTAGCGGGCCTGAGCTCCTACAATGAGCAGTTCTTC
TRBD2,TRBV5-4,14,TRBJ2-7,.,CASRTTSGRNEQYF,TGTGCCAGCAGGACAACTAGCGGGAGGAACGAGCAGTACTTC
TRBD1,TRBV7-3,13,TRBJ2-7,.,CASSSNRGHEQYF,TGTGCCAGCAGCTCGAACAGGGGCCACGAGCAGTACTTC
.,TRBV5-1,14,TRBJ2-3,once,CASSTRTGTDTQYF,TGCGCCAGCAGCACCCGGACTGGAACAGATACGCAGTATTTT
.,TRBV3-1/TRBV3-2,14,TRBJ1-2,.,CASIPDRLWGGYTF,TGTGCCAGCATCCCAGACCGCTTATGGGGTGGCTACACCTTC
.,TRBV2,16,TRBJ2-2,.,CASTRLLAGNTGELFF,TGTGCCAGCACCCGACTACTAGCAGGGAACACCGGGGAGCTGTTTTTT
.,TRBV28,16,TRBJ2-3,.,CASSFPRSGDTDTQYF,TGTGCCAGCAGTTTTCCTAGGAGCGGAGACACAGATACGCAGTATTTT
.,TRBV28,13,TRBJ1-2,.,CASISAPDYGYTF,TGTGCCAGCATTTCGGCCCCAGACTATGGCTACACCTTC
TRBD1,TRBV18,14,TRBJ2-2,.,CASSPGTVTGELFF,TGTGCCAGCTCACCTGGGACAGTTACCGGGGAGCTGTTTTTT
.,TRBV11-2,13,TRBJ1-6,.,CASSLGGVSPLHF,TGTGCCAGCAGCTTGGGTGGGGTTTCACCCCTCCACTTT
.,TRBV3-1/TRBV3-2,12,TRBJ2-7,.,CASSPSSYEQYF,TGTGCCAGCAGCCCGAGCTCCTACGAGCAGTACTTC
TRBD1,TRBV28,16,TRBJ1-2,.,CASSPVGTGGYYGYTF,TGTGCCAGCAGTCCCGTCGGGACAGGGGGATACTATGGCTACACCTTC
.,TRBV4-2,13,TRBJ2-1,.,CASSQDYNNEQFF,TGTGCCAGCAGCCAAGACTATAACAATGAGCAGTTCTTC
.,TRBV18,14,TRBJ1-1,.,CASSPAPGRAEAFF,TGTGCCAGCTCACCTGCCCCGGGAAGAGCTGAAGCTTTCTTT
.,TRBV5-4,15,TRBJ2-3,.,CASSLVHSSTDTQYF,TGTGCCAGCAGCTTGGTACATTCTAGCACAGATACGCAGTATTTT
.,TRBV27,14,TRBJ2-7,once,CASSFDRDNYEQYF,TGTGCCAGCAGTTTCGACCGGGACAACTACGAGCAGTACTTC
TRBD1,TRBV7-2,15,TRBJ1-4,.,CASSLQGRSREKLFF,TGTGCCAGCAGCCTACAGGGGAGGTCAAGGGAAAAACTGTTTTTT
TRBD2,TRBV6-5,14,TRBJ2-2,once,CASRRLAATGELFF,TGTGCCAGCAGACGTCTAGCGGCCACCGGGGAGCTGTTTTTT
.,TRBV18,14,TRBJ2-5,.,CASSPQWGEETQYF,TGTGCCAGCTCACCACAATGGGGGGAAGAGACCCAGTACTTC
.,TRBV3-1/TRBV3-2,14,TRBJ2-3,.,CASSQDLASDTQYF,TGTGCCAGCAGCCAAGATCTCGCCTCCGATACGCAGTATTTT
TRBD2,TRBV7-8,18,TRBJ2-7,.,CASSLLTSGSPFGHEQYF,TGTGCCAGCAGCCTCCTGACTAGCGGGAGCCCCTTCGGGCACGAGCAGTACTTC
TRBD2,TRBV11-2,16,TRBJ2-5,.,CASSSGLAGFQETQYF,TGTGCCAGCAGCTCGGGACTAGCGGGATTCCAAGAGACCCAGTACTTC